These T cell receptor beta chains were read from a single sample in a study of radiation and T cells in renal cell carcinoma. Repertoires were generated with immunoSEQ multiplex PCR, while TCRdb's copy carries only in-frame clones and drops some. The data show over 120,000 clones, 70% to 90% seen once. Source: blood, taken from a patient whose treatment included radiotherapy and nephrectomy. All receptors derive from a woman in her forties or fifties with renal cell carcinoma. Both conserved end residues are part of each CDR3. D genes are given only for firm matches. Where a row states a size, it is once, few, many or the class of an expanded clone; other rows omit it.

cdr3_length: 15; clone_size: -; d_call: TRBD1; j_call: TRBJ2-2; v_call: TRBV19; cdr3_aa: CASSPQTGGTGELFF; cdr3_nt: TGTGCCAGTAGTCCACAGACAGGGGGCACCGGGGAGCTGTTTTTT
cdr3_length: 16; clone_size: -; d_call: -; j_call: TRBJ2-6; v_call: TRBV6-5; cdr3_aa: CASSYRSASGANVLTF; cdr3_nt: TGTGCCAGCAGTTACCGATCAGCCTCTGGGGCCAACGTCCTGACTTTC
cdr3_length: 15; clone_size: -; d_call: TRBD1; j_call: TRBJ1-1; v_call: TRBV6-6; cdr3_aa: CASSYSGQGNTEAFF; cdr3_nt: TGTGCCAGCAGTTACTCGGGACAGGGGAACACTGAAGCTTTCTTT
cdr3_length: 15; clone_size: -; d_call: -; j_call: TRBJ2-5; v_call: TRBV5-4; cdr3_aa: CASSSPEGGAETQYF; cdr3_nt: TGTGCCAGCAGCTCTCCTGAGGGGGGGGCGGAGACCCAGTACTTC
cdr3_length: 12; clone_size: -; d_call: -; j_call: TRBJ2-3; v_call: TRBV11-1; cdr3_aa: CASTLRSDTQYF; cdr3_nt: TGTGCCAGCACCCTTAGGAGTGATACGCAGTATTTT
cdr3_length: 13; clone_size: -; d_call: -; j_call: TRBJ1-6; v_call: TRBV7-3; cdr3_aa: CASSLVYSSPLHF; cdr3_nt: TGTGCCAGCAGCTTGGTTTATTCTTCACCCCTCCACTTT
cdr3_length: 15; clone_size: -; d_call: TRBD1; j_call: TRBJ2-5; v_call: TRBV7-2; cdr3_aa: CASSLAGQVPETQYF; cdr3_nt: TGTGCCAGCAGCTTAGCCGGACAGGTCCCAGAGACCCAGTACTTC
cdr3_length: 17; clone_size: once; d_call: -; j_call: TRBJ2-6; v_call: TRBV12-5; cdr3_aa: CASGLVLEGAGANVLTF; cdr3_nt: TGTGCTAGTGGTTTGGTTCTAGAAGGGGCTGGGGCCAACGTCCTGACTTTC
cdr3_length: 15; clone_size: -; d_call: -; j_call: TRBJ2-1; v_call: TRBV7-2; cdr3_aa: CASSLEGTGYNEQFF; cdr3_nt: TGTGCCAGCAGCTTAGAGGGGACGGGCTACAATGAGCAGTTCTTC
cdr3_length: 13; clone_size: -; d_call: -; j_call: TRBJ1-2; v_call: TRBV5-6; cdr3_aa: CASRGRGLYGYTF; cdr3_nt: TGTGCCAGCAGAGGCAGAGGTCTTTATGGCTACACCTTC
cdr3_length: 16; clone_size: -; d_call: -; j_call: TRBJ2-1; v_call: TRBV19; cdr3_aa: CASSIPGENPYNEQFF; cdr3_nt: TGTGCCAGTAGTATCCCTGGTGAGAACCCCTACAATGAGCAGTTCTTC
cdr3_length: 16; clone_size: -; d_call: -; j_call: TRBJ1-2; v_call: TRBV4-3; cdr3_aa: CASSQDRAGPDYGYTF; cdr3_nt: TGCGCCAGCAGCCAAGATCGGGCGGGGCCCGACTATGGCTACACCTTC
cdr3_length: 17; clone_size: -; d_call: TRBD2; j_call: TRBJ2-1; v_call: TRBV19; cdr3_aa: CASSIDLLAGSYNEQFF; cdr3_nt: TGTGCCAGTAGTATAGATCTTTTAGCGGGATCTTACAATGAGCAGTTCTTC
cdr3_length: 14; clone_size: few; d_call: -; j_call: TRBJ1-1; v_call: TRBV11-2; cdr3_aa: CASSLNRRNTEAFF; cdr3_nt: TGTGCCAGCAGCTTGAACAGGAGGAACACTGAAGCTTTCTTT
cdr3_length: 16; clone_size: -; d_call: -; j_call: TRBJ1-3; v_call: TRBV7-2; cdr3_aa: CASSLSATSSGNTIYF; cdr3_nt: TGTGCCAGCAGCTTAAGTGCCACGTCCTCTGGAAACACCATATATTTT
cdr3_length: 13; clone_size: -; d_call: -; j_call: TRBJ2-7; v_call: TRBV10-3; cdr3_aa: CAIAAFPSYEQYF; cdr3_nt: TGTGCCATCGCGGCTTTCCCCTCCTACGAGCAGTACTTC
cdr3_length: 12; clone_size: -; d_call: -; j_call: TRBJ1-5; v_call: TRBV6-1; cdr3_aa: CASLGSNQPQHF; cdr3_nt: TGTGCCAGCCTGGGCAGCAATCAGCCCCAGCATTTT
cdr3_length: 14; clone_size: -; d_call: TRBD1; j_call: TRBJ2-2; v_call: TRBV2; cdr3_aa: CASKAQGSTGELFF; cdr3_nt: TGTGCCAGCAAGGCACAGGGGAGCACCGGGGAGCTGTTTTTT
cdr3_length: 14; clone_size: -; d_call: -; j_call: TRBJ2-3; v_call: TRBV7-3; cdr3_aa: CASSLGQATDTQYF; cdr3_nt: TGTGCCAGCAGCCTAGGACAAGCCACAGATACGCAGTATTTT
cdr3_length: 15; clone_size: -; d_call: TRBD2; j_call: TRBJ2-2; v_call: TRBV2; cdr3_aa: CASRELAGGTGELFF; cdr3_nt: TGTGCCAGCAGAGAACTAGCGGGAGGAACCGGGGAGCTGTTTTTT
cdr3_length: 14; clone_size: -; d_call: TRBD2; j_call: TRBJ2-3; v_call: TRBV5-1; cdr3_aa: CASSMTSGGDTQYF; cdr3_nt: TGCGCCAGCAGCATGACTAGCGGGGGAGATACGCAGTATTTT
cdr3_length: 15; clone_size: -; d_call: TRBD1; j_call: TRBJ1-1; v_call: TRBV10-3; cdr3_aa: CAISERDSGNTEAFF; cdr3_nt: TGTGCCATCAGCGAACGGGACAGTGGGAACACTGAAGCTTTCTTT
cdr3_length: 14; clone_size: -; d_call: -; j_call: TRBJ1-3; v_call: TRBV30; cdr3_aa: CAWGHGGLKNTIYF; cdr3_nt: TGTGCCTGGGGTCACGGGGGGCTAAAGAACACCATATATTTT
cdr3_length: 19; clone_size: -; d_call: -; j_call: TRBJ2-1; v_call: TRBV4-2; cdr3_aa: CASSQDLIGAGTSYNEQFF; cdr3_nt: TGTGCCAGCAGCCAAGATTTGATCGGGGCGGGGACCTCCTACAATGAGCAGTTCTTC
cdr3_length: 15; clone_size: -; d_call: -; j_call: TRBJ2-1; v_call: TRBV11-3; cdr3_aa: CASSLGPGSYNEQFF; cdr3_nt: TGTGCCAGCAGCTTAGGGCCGGGGAGTTACAATGAGCAGTTCTTC
cdr3_length: 16; clone_size: once; d_call: TRBD2; j_call: TRBJ2-2; v_call: TRBV7-2; cdr3_aa: CASSLSGGLITGELFF; cdr3_nt: TGTGCCAGCAGCTTAAGCGGGGGGCTTATCACCGGGGAGCTGTTTTTT
cdr3_length: 16; clone_size: -; d_call: TRBD1; j_call: TRBJ1-6; v_call: TRBV5-4; cdr3_aa: CASSFLDRGHNSPLHF; cdr3_nt: TGTGCCAGCAGCTTCCTGGACAGGGGGCACAATTCACCCCTCCACTTT
cdr3_length: 14; clone_size: -; d_call: TRBD1; j_call: TRBJ2-7; v_call: TRBV29-1; cdr3_aa: CSVETGTGGNEQYF; cdr3_nt: TGCAGCGTTGAAACCGGGACAGGGGGCAACGAGCAGTACTTC
cdr3_length: 15; clone_size: -; d_call: -; j_call: TRBJ2-7; v_call: TRBV6-5; cdr3_aa: CASSSPPGQTYEQYF; cdr3_nt: TGTGCCAGCAGTTCCCCTCCTGGACAGACCTACGAGCAGTACTTC
cdr3_length: 12; clone_size: -; d_call: -; j_call: TRBJ2-2; v_call: TRBV5-1; cdr3_aa: CASSPFPGELFF; cdr3_nt: TGCGCCAGCAGCCCCTTCCCCGGGGAGCTGTTTTTT
cdr3_length: 13; clone_size: -; d_call: -; j_call: TRBJ1-2; v_call: TRBV7-9; cdr3_aa: CASSFRGSYGYTF; cdr3_nt: TGTGCCAGCAGCTTTAGGGGATCCTATGGCTACACCTTC
cdr3_length: 13; clone_size: few; d_call: -; j_call: TRBJ1-4; v_call: TRBV29-1; cdr3_aa: CSVATGTGEKLFF; cdr3_nt: TGCAGCGTTGCAACCGGGACCGGTGAAAAACTGTTTTTT
cdr3_length: 16; clone_size: -; d_call: TRBD2; j_call: TRBJ2-3; v_call: TRBV6-5; cdr3_aa: CASSYGPSGGAEGQYF; cdr3_nt: TGTGCCAGCAGTTACGGTCCTAGCGGGGGGGCCGAGGGGCAGTATTTT
cdr3_length: 15; clone_size: -; d_call: TRBD1; j_call: TRBJ2-1; v_call: TRBV7-9; cdr3_aa: CASSLKQGTYNEQFF; cdr3_nt: TGTGCCAGCAGCTTAAAACAGGGGACCTACAATGAGCAGTTCTTC
cdr3_length: 15; clone_size: -; d_call: -; j_call: TRBJ2-3; v_call: TRBV4-3; cdr3_aa: CASSQRPGVTDTQYF; cdr3_nt: TGCGCCAGCAGCCAACGGCCGGGGGTCACAGATACGCAGTATTTT
cdr3_length: 16; clone_size: -; d_call: TRBD1; j_call: TRBJ2-1; v_call: TRBV6-5; cdr3_aa: CASSSRTGGPYNEQFF; cdr3_nt: TGTGCCAGCAGTTCTAGGACAGGGGGCCCTTACAATGAGCAGTTCTTC
cdr3_length: 11; clone_size: -; d_call: -; j_call: TRBJ1-4; v_call: TRBV25-1; cdr3_aa: CASSDIDALFF; cdr3_nt: TGTGCCAGCAGTGATATCGATGCGCTGTTTTTT
cdr3_length: 13; clone_size: -; d_call: -; j_call: TRBJ1-5; v_call: TRBV11-2; cdr3_aa: CASSLSGNQPQHF; cdr3_nt: TGTGCCAGCAGCTTAAGTGGCAATCAGCCCCAGCATTTT
cdr3_length: 15; clone_size: -; d_call: TRBD2; j_call: TRBJ2-5; v_call: TRBV30; cdr3_aa: CAWSEGLAGGETQYF; cdr3_nt: TGTGCCTGGAGTGAAGGACTAGCGGGGGGAGAGACCCAGTACTTC
cdr3_length: 14; clone_size: -; d_call: TRBD2; j_call: TRBJ2-7; v_call: TRBV10-3; cdr3_aa: CAISPSGLWDEQYF; cdr3_nt: TGTGCCATCAGTCCTAGCGGTTTATGGGATGAGCAGTACTTC
cdr3_length: 16; clone_size: -; d_call: -; j_call: TRBJ2-3; v_call: TRBV13; cdr3_aa: CASSSRAGTSTDTQYF; cdr3_nt: TGTGCCAGCAGCTCAAGGGCAGGGACTAGCACAGATACGCAGTATTTT
cdr3_length: 13; clone_size: -; d_call: -; j_call: TRBJ2-1; v_call: TRBV18; cdr3_aa: CASSRRDVDEQFF; cdr3_nt: TGTGCCAGCTCAAGGCGGGATGTGGATGAGCAGTTCTTC
cdr3_length: 14; clone_size: once; d_call: -; j_call: TRBJ1-2; v_call: TRBV19; cdr3_aa: CASSTLSKINGYTF; cdr3_nt: TGTGCCAGTAGTACACTTTCTAAAATAAATGGCTACACCTTC
cdr3_length: 12; clone_size: -; d_call: -; j_call: TRBJ2-5; v_call: TRBV2; cdr3_aa: CASSGPGETQYF; cdr3_nt: TGTGCCAGCAGTGGGCCAGGAGAGACCCAGTACTTC
cdr3_length: 15; clone_size: -; d_call: TRBD1; j_call: TRBJ2-3; v_call: TRBV11-1; cdr3_aa: CASSLGQLLTDTQYF; cdr3_nt: TGTGCCAGCAGCTTGGGACAGTTGCTCACAGATACGCAGTATTTT